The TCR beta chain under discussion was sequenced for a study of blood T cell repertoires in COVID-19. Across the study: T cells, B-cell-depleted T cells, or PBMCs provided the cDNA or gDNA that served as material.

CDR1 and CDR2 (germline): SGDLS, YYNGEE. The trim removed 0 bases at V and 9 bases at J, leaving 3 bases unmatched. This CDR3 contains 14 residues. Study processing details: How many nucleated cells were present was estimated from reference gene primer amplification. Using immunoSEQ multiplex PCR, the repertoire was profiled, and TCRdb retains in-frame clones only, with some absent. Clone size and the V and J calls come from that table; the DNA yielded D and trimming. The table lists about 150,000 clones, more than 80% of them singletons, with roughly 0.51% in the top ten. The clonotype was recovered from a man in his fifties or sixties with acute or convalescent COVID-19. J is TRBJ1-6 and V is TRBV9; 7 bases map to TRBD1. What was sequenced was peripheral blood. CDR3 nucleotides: TGTGCCAGCAGCGTAGGACAGGGCGGTTCACCCCTCCACTTT. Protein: CASSVGQGGSPLHF. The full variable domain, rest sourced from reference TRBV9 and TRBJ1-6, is DSGVTQTPKHLITATGQRVTLRCSPRSGDLSVYWYQQSLDQGLQFLIQYYNGEERAKGNILERFSAQQFPDLHSELNLSSLELGDSALYFCASSVGQGGSPLHFGNGTRLTVT.